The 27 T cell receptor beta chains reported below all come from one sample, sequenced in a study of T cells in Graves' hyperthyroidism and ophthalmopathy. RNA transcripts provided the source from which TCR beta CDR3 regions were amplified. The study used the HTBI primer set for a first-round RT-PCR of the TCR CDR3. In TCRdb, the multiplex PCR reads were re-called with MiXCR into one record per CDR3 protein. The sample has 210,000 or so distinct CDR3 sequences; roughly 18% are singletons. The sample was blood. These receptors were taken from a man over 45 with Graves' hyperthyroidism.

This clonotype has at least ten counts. In nucleotides, the CDR3 is TGTGCCAGCTCGGCCGGGAGACAAGGAGATACGCAGTATTTT. Amino acids: CASSAGRQGDTQYF. The rearrangement links TRBV18 to TRBJ2-3, with D maybe TRBD2 (6 bases). The V gene lost 6 bases and the J gene lost 5 bases, with 15 bases spanning the gap. Germline values: CDR1 KGHSH, CDR2 LQKENI. The CDR3 is 14 residues long.

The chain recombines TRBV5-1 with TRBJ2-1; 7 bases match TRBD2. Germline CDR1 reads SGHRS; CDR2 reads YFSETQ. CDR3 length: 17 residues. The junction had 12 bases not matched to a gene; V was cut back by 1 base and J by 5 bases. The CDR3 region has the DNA TGCGCCAGCAGCTTGTCTGGAGTAGCGGGTGCCCACAATGAGCAGTTCTTC. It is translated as CASSLSGVAGAHNEQFF. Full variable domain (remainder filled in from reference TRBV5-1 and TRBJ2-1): KAGVTQTPRYLIKTRGQQVTLSCSPISGHRSVSWYQQTPGQGLQFLFEYFSETQRNKGNFPGRFSGRQFSNSRSEMNVSTLELGDSALYLCASSLSGVAGAHNEQFFGPGTRLTVL.

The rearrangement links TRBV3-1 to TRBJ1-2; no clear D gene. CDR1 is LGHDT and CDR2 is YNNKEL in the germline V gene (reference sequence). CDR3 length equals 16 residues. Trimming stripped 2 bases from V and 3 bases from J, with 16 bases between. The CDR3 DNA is TGTGCCAGCAGCCAATACGGGCCTCGGGGTCACTATGGCTACACCTTC. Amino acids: CASSQYGPRGHYGYTF.

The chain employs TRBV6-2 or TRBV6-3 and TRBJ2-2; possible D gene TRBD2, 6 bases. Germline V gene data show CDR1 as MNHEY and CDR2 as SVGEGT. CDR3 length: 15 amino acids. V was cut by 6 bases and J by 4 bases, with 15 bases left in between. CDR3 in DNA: TGTGCCAGCAGCTTAGCGGCCCTTAGCACCGGGGAGCTGTTTTTT. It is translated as CASSLAALSTGELFF.

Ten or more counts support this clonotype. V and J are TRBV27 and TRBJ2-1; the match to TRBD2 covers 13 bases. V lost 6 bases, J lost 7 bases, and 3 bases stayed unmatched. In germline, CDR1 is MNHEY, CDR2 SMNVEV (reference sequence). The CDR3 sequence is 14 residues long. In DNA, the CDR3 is TGTGCCAGCAGACTAGCGGGAGGGGGAAATGAGCAGTTCTTC. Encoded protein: CASRLAGGGNEQFF.

The CDR3 bases are TGTGCCAGCAGCTTTACAACAGGGAGGGACGAGCAGTACTTC. It translates to CASSFTTGRDEQYF. The V gene is TRBV11-2, the J gene TRBJ2-7; D is perhaps TRBD2 (7 bases). Trimming took 3 bases from V and 5 from J, leaving 14 bases between them. The CDR3 covers 14 residues. Looked up from germline, CDR1 is SGHAT and CDR2 is FQNNGV. Using reference TRBV11-2 and TRBJ2-7 for the parts outside the CDR3, the full variable domain is EAGVAQSPRYKIIEKRQSVAFWCNPISGHATLYWYQQILGQGPKLLIQFQNNGVVDDSQLPKDRFSAERLKGVDSTLKIQPAKLEDSAVYLCASSFTTGRDEQYFGPGTRLTVT.

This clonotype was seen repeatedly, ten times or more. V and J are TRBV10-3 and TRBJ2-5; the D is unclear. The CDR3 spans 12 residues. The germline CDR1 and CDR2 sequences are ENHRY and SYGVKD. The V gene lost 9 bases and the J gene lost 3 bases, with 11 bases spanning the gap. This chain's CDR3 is CAISDGKETQYF. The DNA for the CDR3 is TGTGCCATTTCCGACGGAAAAGAGACCCAGTACTTC.

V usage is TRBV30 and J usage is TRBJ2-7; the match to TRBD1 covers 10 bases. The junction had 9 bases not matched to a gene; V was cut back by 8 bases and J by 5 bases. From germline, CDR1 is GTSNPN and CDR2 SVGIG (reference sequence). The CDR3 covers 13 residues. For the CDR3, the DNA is TGTGCCAGTCCCGGGACAGGGGAGGACGAGCAGTACTTC. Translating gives CASPGTGEDEQYF.

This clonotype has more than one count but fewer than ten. The CDR3 DNA sequence: TGTGCCAGTAGCACTAGCGGGTGGGTGGCTGAGCAGTTCTTC. It codes for CASSTSGWVAEQFF. The V and J genes are TRBV19 and TRBJ2-1, with 9 bases matching TRBD2. This CDR3 region has 14 residues. With 6 bases clipped from V and 9 bases from J, the junction kept 9 bases outside the gene matches. The germline CDR1 and CDR2 sequences are LNHDA and SQIVND (reference sequence).

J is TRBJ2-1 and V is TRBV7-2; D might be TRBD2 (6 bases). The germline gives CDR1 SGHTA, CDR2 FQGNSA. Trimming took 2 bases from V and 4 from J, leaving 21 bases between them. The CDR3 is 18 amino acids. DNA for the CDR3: TGTGCCAGCAGCTTAAGAGGCGGGACTGGCGGAAGTTACAATGAGCAGTTCTTC. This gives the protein CASSLRGGTGGSYNEQFF.

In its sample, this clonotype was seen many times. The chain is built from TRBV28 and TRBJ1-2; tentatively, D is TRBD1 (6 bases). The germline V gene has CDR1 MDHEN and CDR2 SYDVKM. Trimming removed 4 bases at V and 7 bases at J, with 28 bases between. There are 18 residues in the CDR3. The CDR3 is CASSSIRQARTSRSGYTF. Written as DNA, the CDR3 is TGTGCCAGCAGTTCTATCCGACAGGCGAGGACCTCTAGGAGTGGCTACACCTTC.

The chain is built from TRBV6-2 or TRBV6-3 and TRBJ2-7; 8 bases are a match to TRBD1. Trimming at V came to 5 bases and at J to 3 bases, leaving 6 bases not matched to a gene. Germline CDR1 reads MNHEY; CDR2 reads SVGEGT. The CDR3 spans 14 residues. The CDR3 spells CASSLGQDFYEQYF. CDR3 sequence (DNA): TGTGCCAGCAGTCTGGGACAGGATTTCTACGAGCAGTACTTC.

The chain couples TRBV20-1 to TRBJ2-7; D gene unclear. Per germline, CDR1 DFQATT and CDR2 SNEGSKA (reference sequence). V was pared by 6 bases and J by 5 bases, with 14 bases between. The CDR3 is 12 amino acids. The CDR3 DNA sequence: TGCAGTGCATCCCTCAGGAACCACGAGCAGTACTTC. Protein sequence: CSASLRNHEQYF.

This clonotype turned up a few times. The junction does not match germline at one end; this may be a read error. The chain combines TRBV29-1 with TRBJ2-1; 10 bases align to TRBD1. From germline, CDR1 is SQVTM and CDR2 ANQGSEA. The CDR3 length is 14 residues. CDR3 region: CSVEDRGRYNEQFF. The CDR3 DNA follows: TGCAGCGTCGAAGACAGGGGGCGGTACAATGAGCAGTTCTTC.

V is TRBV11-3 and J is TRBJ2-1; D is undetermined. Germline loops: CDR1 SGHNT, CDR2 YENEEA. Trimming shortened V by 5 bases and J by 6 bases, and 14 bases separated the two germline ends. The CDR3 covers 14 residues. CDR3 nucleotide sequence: TGTGCCAGCAGCCAAGTCGCTCCTCCCAATGAGCAGTTCTTC. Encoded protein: CASSQVAPPNEQFF.

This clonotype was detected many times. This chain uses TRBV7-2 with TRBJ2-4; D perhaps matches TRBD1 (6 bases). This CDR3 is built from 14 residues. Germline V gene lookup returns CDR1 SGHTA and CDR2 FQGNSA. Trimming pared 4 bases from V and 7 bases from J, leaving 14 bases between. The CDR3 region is CASSYQTGLNIQYF. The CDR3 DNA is TGTGCCAGCAGCTACCAAACAGGGCTCAACATTCAGTACTTC.

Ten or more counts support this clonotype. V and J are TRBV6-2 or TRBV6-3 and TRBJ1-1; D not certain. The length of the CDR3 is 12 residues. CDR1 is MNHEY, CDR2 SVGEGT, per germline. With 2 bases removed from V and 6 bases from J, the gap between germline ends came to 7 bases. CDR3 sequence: CASSYPSPEAFF. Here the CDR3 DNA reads TGTGCCAGCAGTTACCCATCCCCTGAAGCTTTCTTT.

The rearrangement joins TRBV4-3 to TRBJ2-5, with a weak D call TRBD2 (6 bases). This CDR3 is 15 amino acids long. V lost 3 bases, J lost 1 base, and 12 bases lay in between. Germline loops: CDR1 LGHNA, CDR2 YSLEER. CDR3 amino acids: CASSQFQAGQETQYF. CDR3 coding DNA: TGCGCCAGCAGCCAGTTCCAAGCGGGCCAAGAGACCCAGTACTTC.

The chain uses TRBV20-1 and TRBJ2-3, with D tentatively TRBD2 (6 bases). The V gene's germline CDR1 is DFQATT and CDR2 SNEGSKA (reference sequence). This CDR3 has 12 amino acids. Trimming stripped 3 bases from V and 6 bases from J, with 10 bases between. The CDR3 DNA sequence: TGCAGTGCTAGCGGGAGCTGGGATACGCAGTATTTT. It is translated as CSASGSWDTQYF.

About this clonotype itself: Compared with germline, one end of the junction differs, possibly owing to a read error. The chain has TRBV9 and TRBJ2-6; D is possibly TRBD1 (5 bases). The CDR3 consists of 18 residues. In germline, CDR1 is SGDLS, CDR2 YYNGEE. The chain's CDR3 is CASSPPTYLDSGANVLTF. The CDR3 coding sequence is TGTGCCAGCAGCCCCCCAACTTATCTCGACTCTGGGGCCAACGTCCTGACTTTT.

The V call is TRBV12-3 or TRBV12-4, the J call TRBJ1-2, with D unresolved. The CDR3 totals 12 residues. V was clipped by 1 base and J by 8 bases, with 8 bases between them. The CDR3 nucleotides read TGTGCCAGCAGTTTAGGGGGAGAGGGCTACACCTTC. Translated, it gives CASSLGGEGYTF.

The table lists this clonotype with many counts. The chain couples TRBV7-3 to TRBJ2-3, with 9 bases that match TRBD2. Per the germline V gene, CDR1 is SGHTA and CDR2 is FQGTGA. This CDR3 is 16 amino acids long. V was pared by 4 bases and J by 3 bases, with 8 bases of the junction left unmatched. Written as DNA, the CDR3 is TGTGCCAGCAGCTCTCATAGCGGGAGTGGGACAGATACGCAGTATTTT. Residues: CASSSHSGSGTDTQYF.

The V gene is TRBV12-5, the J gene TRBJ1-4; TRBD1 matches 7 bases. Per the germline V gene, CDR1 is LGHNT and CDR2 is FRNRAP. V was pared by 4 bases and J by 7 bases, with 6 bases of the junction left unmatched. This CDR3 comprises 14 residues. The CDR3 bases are TGTGCTAGTGGTTCAACAGGGGCGGTTGAAAAACTGTTTTTT. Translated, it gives CASGSTGAVEKLFF.

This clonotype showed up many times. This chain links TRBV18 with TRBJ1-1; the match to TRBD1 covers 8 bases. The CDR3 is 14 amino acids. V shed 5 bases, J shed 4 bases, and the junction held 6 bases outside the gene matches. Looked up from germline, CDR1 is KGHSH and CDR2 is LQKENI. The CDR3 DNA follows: TGTGCCAGCTCAACGACAGGGGAGGGCACTGAAGCTTTCTTT. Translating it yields CASSTTGEGTEAFF.

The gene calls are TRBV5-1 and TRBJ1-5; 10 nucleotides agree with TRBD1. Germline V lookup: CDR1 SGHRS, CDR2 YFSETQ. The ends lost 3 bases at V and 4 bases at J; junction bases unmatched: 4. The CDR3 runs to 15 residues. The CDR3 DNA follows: TGCGCCAGCAGCTCCGGGACAGGGGAGAATCAGCCCCAGCATTTT. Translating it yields CASSSGTGENQPQHF.

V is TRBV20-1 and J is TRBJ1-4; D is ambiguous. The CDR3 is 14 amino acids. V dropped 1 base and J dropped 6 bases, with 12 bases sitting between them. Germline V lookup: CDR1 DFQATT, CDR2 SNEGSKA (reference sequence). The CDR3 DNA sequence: TGCAGTGCTAGAGTGGGAGACGGCGATGAAAAACTGTTTTTT. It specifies CSARVGDGDEKLFF.

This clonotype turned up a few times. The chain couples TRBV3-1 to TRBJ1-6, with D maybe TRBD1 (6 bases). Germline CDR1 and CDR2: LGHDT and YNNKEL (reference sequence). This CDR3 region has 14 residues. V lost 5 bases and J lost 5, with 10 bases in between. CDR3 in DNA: TGTGCCAGCAGCGAGGGACACCATAATTCACCCCTCCACTTT. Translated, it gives CASSEGHHNSPLHF.